These 16 T cell receptor beta chains share one sample of origin, sequenced in a study of T cell repertoires in cytomegalovirus infection (dated by TCRdb to about 2019). The treatment or condition label, read with the paper, signifies: in vitro stimulation with specific CMV peptide epitopes to enrich CMV-specific T cells. Their antigens are not known. TCRdb shows the sequencer as Illumina HiSeq 1500. TCRdb applied fastp at Q25 and MiXCR to the public reads, then kept only in-frame beta chains. Entries are consolidated by CDR3 protein sequence, retaining the most common genes and DNA. This sample is represented by around 570,000 distinct CDR3 sequences; under 45% of them were singletons. The ten largest make up more than 40% of the sample. Here the sequenced sample was cultured PBMCs, taken from culture after CMV antigen stimulation. Every receptor here comes from a human donor in good health (CMV status not recorded). Some clones in this sample may be carry-over from other donors' samples.

The V gene is TRBV6-2 or TRBV6-3, the J gene TRBJ2-7; 9 bases line up with TRBD1. This CDR3 comprises 16 residues. Losses at the gene ends were 5 bases for V and 4 bases for J; bases not matched to a gene: 12. Germline CDR1 MNHEY, CDR2 SVGEGT. The CDR3 region is CASSPRGTGTVYEQYF. The CDR3 DNA is TGTGCCAGCAGTCCGAGGGGGACAGGGACAGTTTACGAGCAGTACTTC.

The chain combines TRBV5-3 with TRBJ1-1; weak D call: TRBD1 (5 bases). TRBV5-3 is an ORF; its function is uncertain. V lost 8 bases and J 5 bases, leaving 22 bases between the germline ends. CDR3 size: 15 residues. CDR3 DNA sequence: TGTGCCAGCAGCGAGCTGGGGACCGGAGGTACTGAAGCTTTCTTT. Encoded protein: CASSELGTGGTEAFF.

V gene TRBV7-9 combines with J gene TRBJ1-2; D is unresolved. V lost 2 bases to trimming and J lost 2 bases, with 12 bases between them. The V gene's germline CDR1 is SEHNR and CDR2 FQNEAQ (reference sequence). This CDR3 is built from 15 residues. CDR3 protein: CASSLRLGGNYGYTF. CDR3 nucleotide sequence: TGTGCCAGCAGCTTAAGGCTGGGAGGGAACTATGGCTACACCTTC.

J is TRBJ2-1 and V is TRBV4-1; no reliable D call. V lost 1 base to trimming and J lost 6 bases, with 10 bases between them. Looked up from germline, CDR1 is MGHRA and CDR2 is YSYEKL. This CDR3 has 14 residues. CDR3 bases: TGCGCCAGCAGCCAAGCCCGGCACCTCAATGAGCAGTTCTTC. Its protein product is CASSQARHLNEQFF.

The chain recombines TRBV7-2 with TRBJ2-7; TRBD2 matches 8 bases. CDR1 is SGHTA and CDR2 is FQGNSA in the germline V gene. V dropped 4 bases and J dropped 6; count of bases not matched to a gene: 17. CDR3 length equals 17 residues. The DNA for the CDR3 is TGTGCCAGCAGCTCTCCGAGGTGGGGACTAGTCCCTCTCGAGCAGTACTTC. It specifies CASSSPRWGLVPLEQYF.

The chain links TRBV7-2 to TRBJ2-7; D is undetermined. The CDR3 contains 13 residues. The germline gives CDR1 SGHTA, CDR2 FQGNSA. V lost 1 base and J 3 bases, leaving 7 bases between the germline ends. Here the CDR3 DNA reads TGTGCCAGCAGCTTAGACGGGTTCTACGAGCAGTACTTC. It encodes CASSLDGFYEQYF.

Only a few counts were recorded for this clonotype. The gene calls are TRBV2 and TRBJ2-7, with D unclear. This CDR3 region has 10 residues. The germline V and J ends were trimmed by 4 bases and 7 bases, with 5 bases remaining between them. Germline lookup yields CDR1 SNHLY and CDR2 FYNNEI. The CDR3 sequence is CASSGNEQYF. CDR3 nucleotides: TGTGCCAGCAGTGGTAATGAGCAGTACTTC.

In this sample, this clonotype turned up a few times. The chain has TRBV20-1 and TRBJ2-7; a weak D match, TRBD2 (5 bases). This CDR3 comprises 13 residues. The V gene lost 7 bases and the J gene lost 2 bases, with 15 bases spanning the gap. Germline V gene data show CDR1 as DFQATT and CDR2 as SNEGSKA (reference sequence). CDR3 in DNA: TGCAGTGGGGAGCTCCCCGGGACCTACGAGCAGTACTTC. Its protein product is CSGELPGTYEQYF.

The J gene is TRBJ1-6, the V gene TRBV25-1, with D perhaps TRBD1 (6 bases). Trimming cost V 6 bases and J 6 bases, with 15 bases left between them. The CDR3 sequence is 15 residues long. Germline CDR1 is MGHDK and CDR2 is SYGVNS. This CDR3 reads CASSEPGHINSPLHF. The CDR3 nucleotides are TGTGCCAGCAGCGAACCGGGACACATTAATTCACCCCTCCACTTT.

This clonotype has just a few counts. The chain joins TRBV5-6 to TRBJ2-1, with D perhaps matching TRBD2 (5 bases). V gave up 3 bases and J gave up 6 bases, with 7 bases separating them. Germline assignment: CDR1 SGHDT and CDR2 YYEEEE. There are 12 residues in the CDR3. CDR3 protein: CASSSGFNEQFF. The CDR3 DNA sequence: TGTGCCAGCAGCTCGGGGTTCAATGAGCAGTTCTTC.

This chain links TRBV10-3 with TRBJ2-5, with 7 bases matching TRBD1. Germline lookup yields CDR1 ENHRY and CDR2 SYGVKD. This CDR3 is 14 amino acids long. With V trimmed by 3 bases and J by 0 bases, 1 base remained unmatched. The CDR3, as DNA: TGTGCCATCAGTGAAGGACAGGACCAAGAGACCCAGTACTTC. Residues: CAISEGQDQETQYF.

This clonotype appeared a few times. The chain links TRBV7-2 to TRBJ1-5; D perhaps matches TRBD1 (5 bases). CDR3 length: 15 amino acids. Trimming left V 1 base short and J 4 bases short, with 11 bases between. Germline values: CDR1 SGHTA, CDR2 FQGNSA. The CDR3 nucleotides read TGTGCCAGCAGCTTAGGCCGACAGACGAATCAGCCCCAGCATTTT. This translates into CASSLGRQTNQPQHF.

This sequence joins TRBV20-1 and TRBJ2-5; the match to TRBD2 covers 7 bases. The CDR3 contains 15 residues. V gave up 6 bases and J gave up 4 bases; unmatched junction bases: 14. Germline V lookup: CDR1 DFQATT, CDR2 SNEGSKA (reference sequence). The CDR3 region is CSAGRGAGDAETQYF. The CDR3 DNA sequence: TGCAGTGCCGGACGAGGGGCGGGGGATGCAGAGACCCAGTACTTC.

This clonotype was picked up a small number of times. V gene TRBV7-6 combines with J gene TRBJ2-1, with TRBD2 matching 12 bases. The CDR3 loop spans 17 amino acids. Germline loops: CDR1 SGHVS, CDR2 FNYEAQ. With V trimmed by 5 bases and J by 3 bases, 8 bases remained unmatched. CDR3 sequence reads: CASSPKGLAGFYNEQFF. The CDR3 DNA reads TGTGCCAGCAGCCCAAAGGGACTAGCGGGTTTCTACAATGAGCAGTTCTTC.

In this sample, this clonotype turned up a few times. The chain uses TRBV12-3 or TRBV12-4 and TRBJ2-3; a weak D match, TRBD1 (5 bases). Trimming took 1 base from V and 7 from J, leaving 12 bases between them. CDR3 length: 14 amino acids. The CDR3 region is CASSLVAGANTQYF. The CDR3 region has the DNA TGTGCCAGCAGTTTAGTGGCTGGGGCAAATACGCAGTATTTT.

The chain combines TRBV6-2 or TRBV6-3 with TRBJ2-1; D gene unclear. Germline lookup yields CDR1 MNHEY and CDR2 SVGEGT. This CDR3 is 13 amino acids long. Trimming removed 7 bases from V and 1 base from J, with 8 bases in between. The CDR3 DNA sequence: TGTGCCAGCATGGCGGATTCCTACAATGAGCAGTTCTTC. It yields the protein CASMADSYNEQFF.